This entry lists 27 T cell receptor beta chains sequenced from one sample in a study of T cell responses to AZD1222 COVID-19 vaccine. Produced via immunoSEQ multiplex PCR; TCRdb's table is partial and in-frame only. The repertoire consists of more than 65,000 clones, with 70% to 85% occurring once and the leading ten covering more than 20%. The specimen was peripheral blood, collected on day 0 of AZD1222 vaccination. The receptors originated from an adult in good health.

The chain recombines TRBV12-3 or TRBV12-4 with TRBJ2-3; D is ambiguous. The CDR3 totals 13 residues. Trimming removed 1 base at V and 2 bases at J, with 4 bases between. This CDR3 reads CASSLGFTDTQYF. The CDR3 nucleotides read TGTGCCAGCAGTTTAGGGTTCACAGATACGCAGTATTTT.

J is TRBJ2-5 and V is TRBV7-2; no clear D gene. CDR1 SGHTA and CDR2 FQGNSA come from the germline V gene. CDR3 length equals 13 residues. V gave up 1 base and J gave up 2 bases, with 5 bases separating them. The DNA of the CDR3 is TGTGCCAGCAGCTTAGTAGGGCAAGAGACCCAGTACTTC. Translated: CASSLVGQETQYF.

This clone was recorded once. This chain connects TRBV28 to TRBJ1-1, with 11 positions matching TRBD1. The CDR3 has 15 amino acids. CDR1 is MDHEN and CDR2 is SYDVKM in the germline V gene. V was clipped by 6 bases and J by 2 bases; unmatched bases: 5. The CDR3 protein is CASSPGTGGNTEAFF. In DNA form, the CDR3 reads TGTGCCAGCAGCCCCGGGACAGGGGGTAACACTGAAGCTTTCTTT.

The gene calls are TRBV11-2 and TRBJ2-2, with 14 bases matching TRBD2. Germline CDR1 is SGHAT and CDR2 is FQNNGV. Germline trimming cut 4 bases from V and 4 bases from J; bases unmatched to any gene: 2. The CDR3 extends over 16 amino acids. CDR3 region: CASSSGLAGVTGELFF. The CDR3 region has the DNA TGTGCCAGCAGCTCGGGACTAGCGGGAGTCACCGGGGAGCTGTTTTTT.

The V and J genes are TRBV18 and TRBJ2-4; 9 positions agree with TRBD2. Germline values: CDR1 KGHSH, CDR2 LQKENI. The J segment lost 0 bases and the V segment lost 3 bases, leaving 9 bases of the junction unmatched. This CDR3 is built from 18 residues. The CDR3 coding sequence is TGTGCCAGCTCACCCGGACTAGCGCCCTCCCTAGCCAAAAACATTCAGTACTTC. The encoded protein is CASSPGLAPSLAKNIQYF.

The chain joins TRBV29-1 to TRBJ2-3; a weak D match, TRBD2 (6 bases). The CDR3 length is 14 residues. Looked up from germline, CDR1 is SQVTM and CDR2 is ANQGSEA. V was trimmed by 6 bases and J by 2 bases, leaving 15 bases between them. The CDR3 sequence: CSVQRGASTDTQYF. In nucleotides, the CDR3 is TGCAGCGTCCAGCGCGGGGCTTCCACAGATACGCAGTATTTT.

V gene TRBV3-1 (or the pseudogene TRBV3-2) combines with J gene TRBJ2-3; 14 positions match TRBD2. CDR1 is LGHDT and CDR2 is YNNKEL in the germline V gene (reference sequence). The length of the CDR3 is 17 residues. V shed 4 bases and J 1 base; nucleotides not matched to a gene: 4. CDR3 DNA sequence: TGTGCCAGCAGCCCGGGACTAGCGGGAGTGGGCACAGATACGCAGTATTTT. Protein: CASSPGLAGVGTDTQYF.

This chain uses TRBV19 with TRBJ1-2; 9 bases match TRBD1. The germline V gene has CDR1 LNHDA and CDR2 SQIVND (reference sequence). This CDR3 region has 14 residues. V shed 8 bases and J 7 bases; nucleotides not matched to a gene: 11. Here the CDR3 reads CASSRDRELLGYTF. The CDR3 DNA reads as TGTGCCAGTTCCAGGGACAGGGAGCTCCTTGGCTACACCTTC.

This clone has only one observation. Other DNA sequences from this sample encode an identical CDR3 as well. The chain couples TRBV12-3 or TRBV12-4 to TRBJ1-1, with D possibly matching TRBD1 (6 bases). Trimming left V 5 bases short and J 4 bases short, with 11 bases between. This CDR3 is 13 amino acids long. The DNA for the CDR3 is TGTGCCAGCAGTCTACAGGGTATCACTGAAGCTTTCTTT. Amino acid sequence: CASSLQGITEAFF.

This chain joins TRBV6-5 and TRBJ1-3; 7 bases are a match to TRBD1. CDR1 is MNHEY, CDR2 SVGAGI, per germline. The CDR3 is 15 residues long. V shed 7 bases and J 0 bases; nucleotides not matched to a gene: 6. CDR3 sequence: CASTLDRDSGNTIYF. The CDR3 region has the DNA TGTGCCAGCACCCTAGACAGGGACTCTGGAAACACCATATATTTT.

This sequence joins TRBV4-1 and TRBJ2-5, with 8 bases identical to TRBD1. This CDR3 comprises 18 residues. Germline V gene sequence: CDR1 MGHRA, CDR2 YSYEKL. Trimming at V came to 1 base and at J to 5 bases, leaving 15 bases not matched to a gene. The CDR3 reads CASSQVIGQGSGGETQYF. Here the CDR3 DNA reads TGCGCCAGCAGCCAAGTTATCGGACAGGGCTCAGGAGGGGAGACCCAGTACTTC.

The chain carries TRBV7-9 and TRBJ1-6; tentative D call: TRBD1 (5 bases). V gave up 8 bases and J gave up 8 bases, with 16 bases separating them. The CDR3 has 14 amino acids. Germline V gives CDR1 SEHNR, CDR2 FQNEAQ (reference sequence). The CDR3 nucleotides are TGTGCCAGCGTCGTCGGAGGGGTGGATTCACCCCTCCACTTT. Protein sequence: CASVVGGVDSPLHF.

The CDR3 DNA reads TGTGCCAGCAGCCAAGGTTTGCCACAGAACACCGGGGAGCTGTTTTTT. It specifies CASSQGLPQNTGELFF. The gene calls are TRBV3-1 (or the pseudogene TRBV3-2) and TRBJ2-2; D not certain. V lost 1 base and J lost 1, with 10 bases in between. The CDR3 is 16 residues long. Germline CDR1 is LGHDT and CDR2 is YNNKEL (reference sequence).

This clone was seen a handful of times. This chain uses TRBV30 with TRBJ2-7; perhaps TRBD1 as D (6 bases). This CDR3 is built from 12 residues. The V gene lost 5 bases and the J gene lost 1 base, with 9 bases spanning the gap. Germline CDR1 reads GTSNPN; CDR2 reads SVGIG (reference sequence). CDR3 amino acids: CAWGTLSYEQYF. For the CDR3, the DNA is TGTGCCTGGGGGACACTTTCCTACGAGCAGTACTTC.

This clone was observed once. The CDR3 DNA reads TGTGCCAGCAGCTTGGTTGGGGACAGATACTACGAGCAGTACTTC. Its protein is CASSLVGDRYYEQYF. The chain joins TRBV7-2 to TRBJ2-7; 7 bases match TRBD1. The CDR3 covers 15 residues. CDR1 and CDR2 (germline): SGHTA, FQGNSA. V dropped 3 bases and J dropped 3; count of bases not matched to a gene: 8.

The DNA of the CDR3 is TGTGCCACCAGTGATCTCCATACTGAGCAGTTCTTC. It translates to CATSDLHTEQFF. V and J are TRBV24-1 and TRBJ2-1; D remains ambiguous. The CDR3 totals 12 residues. Germline CDR1 and CDR2: KGHDR and SFDVKD. The ends were cut back, 3 bases at V and 9 bases at J, with 8 bases in the middle.

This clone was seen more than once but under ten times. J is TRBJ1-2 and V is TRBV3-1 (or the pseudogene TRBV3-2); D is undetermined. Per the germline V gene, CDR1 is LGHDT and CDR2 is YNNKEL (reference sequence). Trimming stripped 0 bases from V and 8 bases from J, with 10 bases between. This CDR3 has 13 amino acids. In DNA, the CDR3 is TGTGCCAGCAGCCAAGATGGGCTAGTAGGCTACACCTTC. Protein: CASSQDGLVGYTF.

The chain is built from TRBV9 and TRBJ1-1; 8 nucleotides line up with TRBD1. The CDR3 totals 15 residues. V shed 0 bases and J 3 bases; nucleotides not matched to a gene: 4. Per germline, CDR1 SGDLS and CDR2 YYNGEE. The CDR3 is CASSVAPGQDTEAFF. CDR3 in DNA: TGTGCCAGCAGCGTAGCTCCGGGACAGGACACTGAAGCTTTCTTT. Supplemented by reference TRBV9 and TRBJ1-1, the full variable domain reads DSGVTQTPKHLITATGQRVTLRCSPRSGDLSVYWYQQSLDQGLQFLIQYYNGEERAKGNILERFSAQQFPDLHSELNLSSLELGDSALYFCASSVAPGQDTEAFFGQGTRLTVV.

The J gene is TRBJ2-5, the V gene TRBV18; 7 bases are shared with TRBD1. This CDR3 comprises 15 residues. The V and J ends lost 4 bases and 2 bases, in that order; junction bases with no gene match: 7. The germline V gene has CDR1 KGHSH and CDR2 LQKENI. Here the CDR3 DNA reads TGTGCCAGCTCACACTCGGACAGGCGACAAGAGACCCAGTACTTC. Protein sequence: CASSHSDRRQETQYF.

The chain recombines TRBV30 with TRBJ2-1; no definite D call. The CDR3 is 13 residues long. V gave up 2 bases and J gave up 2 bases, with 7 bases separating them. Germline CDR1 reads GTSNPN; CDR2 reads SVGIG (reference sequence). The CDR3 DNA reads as TGTGCCTGGAGTCGACAACCCTACAATGAGCAGTTCTTC. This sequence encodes CAWSRQPYNEQFF.

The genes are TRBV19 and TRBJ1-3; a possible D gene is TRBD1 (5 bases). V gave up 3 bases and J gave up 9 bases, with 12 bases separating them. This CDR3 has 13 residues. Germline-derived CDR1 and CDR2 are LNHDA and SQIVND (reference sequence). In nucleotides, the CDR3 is TGTGCCAGTAGTATTGGGACCGTACCCACCATATATTTT. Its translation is CASSIGTVPTIYF.

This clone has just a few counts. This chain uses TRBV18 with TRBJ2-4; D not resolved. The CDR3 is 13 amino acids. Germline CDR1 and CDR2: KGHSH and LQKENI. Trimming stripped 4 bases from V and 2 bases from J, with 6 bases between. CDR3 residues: CASSRVSKNIQYF. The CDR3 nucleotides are TGTGCCAGCTCACGCGTTTCCAAAAACATTCAGTACTTC.

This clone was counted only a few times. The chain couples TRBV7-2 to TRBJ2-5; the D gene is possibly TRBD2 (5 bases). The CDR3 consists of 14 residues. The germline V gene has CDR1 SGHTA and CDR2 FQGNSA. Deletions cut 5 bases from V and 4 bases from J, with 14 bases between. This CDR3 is CASSPFSGRETQYF. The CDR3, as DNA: TGTGCCAGCAGCCCTTTTTCGGGGAGAGAGACCCAGTACTTC.

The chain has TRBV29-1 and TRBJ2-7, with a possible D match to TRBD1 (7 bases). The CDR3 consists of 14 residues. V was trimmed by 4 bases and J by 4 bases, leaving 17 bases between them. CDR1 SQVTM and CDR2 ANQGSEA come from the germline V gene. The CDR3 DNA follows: TGCAGCGTTGCGCGGGACAGCACAGCATACGAGCAGTACTTC. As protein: CSVARDSTAYEQYF.

CDR3 residues: CASSLSRERLAGIGTQYF. The CDR3, as DNA: TGTGCCAGCAGTTTATCAAGAGAGCGACTAGCGGGAATAGGGACCCAGTACTTC. V gene TRBV27 combines with J gene TRBJ2-5; 11 bases map to TRBD2. Germline V CDR1 and CDR2: MNHEY, SMNVEV (reference sequence). This CDR3 comprises 18 residues. Trimming cost V 0 bases and J 7 bases; bases outside gene matches: 13.

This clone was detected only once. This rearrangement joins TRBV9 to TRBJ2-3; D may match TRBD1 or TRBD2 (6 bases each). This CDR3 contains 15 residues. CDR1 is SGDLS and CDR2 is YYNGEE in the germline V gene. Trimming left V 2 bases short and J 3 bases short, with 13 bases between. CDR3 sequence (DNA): TGTGCCAGCAGCGTCCTCCCGGGGGCGACAGATACGCAGTATTTT. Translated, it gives CASSVLPGATDTQYF.

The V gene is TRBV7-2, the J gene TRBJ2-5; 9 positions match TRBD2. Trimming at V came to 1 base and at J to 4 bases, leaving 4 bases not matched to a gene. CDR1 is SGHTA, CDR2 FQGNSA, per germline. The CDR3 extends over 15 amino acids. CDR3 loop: CASSLELAGRETQYF. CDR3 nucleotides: TGTGCCAGCAGCTTAGAACTAGCGGGTAGAGAGACCCAGTACTTC.